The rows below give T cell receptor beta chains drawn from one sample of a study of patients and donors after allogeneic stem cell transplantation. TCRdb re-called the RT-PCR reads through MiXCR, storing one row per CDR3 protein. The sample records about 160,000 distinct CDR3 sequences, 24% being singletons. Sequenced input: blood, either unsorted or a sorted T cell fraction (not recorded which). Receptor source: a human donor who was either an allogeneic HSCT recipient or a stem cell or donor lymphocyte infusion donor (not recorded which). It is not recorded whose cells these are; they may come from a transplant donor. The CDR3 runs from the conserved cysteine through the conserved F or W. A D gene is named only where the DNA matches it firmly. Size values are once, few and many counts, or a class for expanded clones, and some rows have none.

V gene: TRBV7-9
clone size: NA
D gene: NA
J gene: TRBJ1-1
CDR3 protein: CASSPHREMNTEAFF
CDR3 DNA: TGTGCCAGCAGCCCGCACAGGGAGATGAACACTGAAGCTTTCTTT

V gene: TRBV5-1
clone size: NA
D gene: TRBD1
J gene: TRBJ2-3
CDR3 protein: CASSLRDRGTDTQYF
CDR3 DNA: TGCGCCAGCAGCTTACGGGACAGGGGAACAGATACGCAGTATTTT

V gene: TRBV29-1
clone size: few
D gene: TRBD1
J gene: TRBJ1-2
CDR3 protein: CSVAGQTGWGYTF
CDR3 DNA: TGCAGCGTTGCGGGACAGACGGGTTGGGGCTACACCTTC

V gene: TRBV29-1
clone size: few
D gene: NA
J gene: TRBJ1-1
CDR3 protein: CSVDGRGTEAFF
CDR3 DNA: TGCAGCGTTGATGGGAGAGGGACTGAAGCTTTCTTT

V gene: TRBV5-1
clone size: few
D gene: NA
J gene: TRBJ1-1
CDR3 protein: CASSLNRWAEAFF
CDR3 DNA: TGCGCCAGCAGCTTGAATCGTTGGGCTGAAGCTTTCTTT

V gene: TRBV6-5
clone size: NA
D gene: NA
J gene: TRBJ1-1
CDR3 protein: CASSYDYKGVITEAFF
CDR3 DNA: TGTGCCAGCAGTTACGATTACAAGGGTGTCATAACTGAAGCTTTCTTT

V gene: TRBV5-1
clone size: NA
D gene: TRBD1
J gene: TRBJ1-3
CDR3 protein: CASSTDRGLGNTIYF
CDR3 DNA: TGCGCCAGCAGCACCGACAGGGGGCTTGGAAACACCATATATTTT

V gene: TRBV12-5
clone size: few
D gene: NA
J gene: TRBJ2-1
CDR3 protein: CASGLSSFSYNEQFF
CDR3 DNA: TGTGCTAGTGGCCTCTCTAGTTTCTCCTACAATGAGCAGTTCTTC

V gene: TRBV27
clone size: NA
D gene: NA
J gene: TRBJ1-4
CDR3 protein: CASSIATRSNEKLFF
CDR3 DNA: TGTGCCAGCAGCATAGCGACACGGTCTAATGAAAAACTGTTTTTT

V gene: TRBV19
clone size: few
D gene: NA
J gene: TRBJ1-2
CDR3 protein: CASSLQPYYGYTF
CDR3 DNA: TGTGCCAGTTCACTCCAGCCATACTATGGCTACACCTTC

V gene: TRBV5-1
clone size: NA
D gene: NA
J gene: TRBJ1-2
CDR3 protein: CASSSRGAVYPSNYGYTF
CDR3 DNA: TGCGCCAGCAGCTCGAGGGGGGCAGTATACCCCTCCAACTATGGCTACACCTTC

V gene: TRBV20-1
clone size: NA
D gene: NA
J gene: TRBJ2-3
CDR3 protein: CSATDGRFTDTQYF
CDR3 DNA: TGCAGTGCTACGGACGGAAGATTCACAGATACGCAGTATTTT

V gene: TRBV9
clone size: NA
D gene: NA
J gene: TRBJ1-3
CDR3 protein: CASSVEPSGDFGNTIYF
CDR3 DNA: TGTGCCAGCAGCGTAGAACCCAGCGGGGATTTTGGAAACACCATATATTTT

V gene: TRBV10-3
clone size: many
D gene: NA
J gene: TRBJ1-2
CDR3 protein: CAISESTRIPYGYTF
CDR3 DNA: TGTGCCATCAGTGAGTCAACCAGGATACCCTATGGCTACACCTTC

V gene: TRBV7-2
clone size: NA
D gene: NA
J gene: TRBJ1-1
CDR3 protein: CASSYSLPFNTEAFF
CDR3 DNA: TGTGCCAGCAGCTATTCCCTCCCTTTTAACACTGAAGCTTTCTTT

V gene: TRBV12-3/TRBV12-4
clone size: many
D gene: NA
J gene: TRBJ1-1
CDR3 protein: CASSVGFSEAFF
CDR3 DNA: TGTGCCAGCAGCGTGGGGTTTTCTGAAGCTTTCTTT

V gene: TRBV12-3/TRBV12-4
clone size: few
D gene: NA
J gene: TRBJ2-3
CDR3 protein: CASNPRANTDTQYF
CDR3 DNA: TGTGCCAGCAATCCTAGGGCCAACACAGATACGCAGTATTTT

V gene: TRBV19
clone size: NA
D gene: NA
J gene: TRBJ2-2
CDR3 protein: CASSRVWPTGELFF
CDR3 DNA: TGTGCCAGTAGTAGGGTCTGGCCCACCGGGGAGCTGTTTTTT

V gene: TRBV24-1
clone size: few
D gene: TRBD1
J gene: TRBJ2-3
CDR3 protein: CATSRTGSTDTQYF
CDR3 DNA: TGTGCCACCAGTAGGACAGGGAGCACAGATACGCAGTATTTT

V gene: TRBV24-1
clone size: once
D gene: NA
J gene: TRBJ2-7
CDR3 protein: CATSVKEGFSYEQYF
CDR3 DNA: TGTGCTACCAGTGTTAAAGAGGGGTTCTCCTACGAGCAGTACTTC

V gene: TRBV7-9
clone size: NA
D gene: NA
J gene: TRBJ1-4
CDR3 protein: CASSLTPGPVNEKLFF
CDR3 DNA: TGTGCCAGCAGCTTAACTCCGGGACCTGTCAATGAAAAACTGTTTTTT

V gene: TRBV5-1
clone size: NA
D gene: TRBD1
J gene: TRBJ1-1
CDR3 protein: CASSWGDSAGTEAFF
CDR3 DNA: TGCGCCAGCAGCTGGGGGGACAGTGCTGGGACTGAAGCTTTCTTT

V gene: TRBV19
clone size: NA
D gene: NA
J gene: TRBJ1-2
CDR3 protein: CASKTAAPRRTF
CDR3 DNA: TGTGCCAGTAAGACAGCGGCTCCTAGGAGAACCTTC

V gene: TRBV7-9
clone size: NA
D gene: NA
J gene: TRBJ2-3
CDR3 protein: CASSLLVLMETDTQYF
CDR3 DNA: TGTGCCAGCAGCTTGTTAGTGCTGATGGAAACAGATACGCAGTATTTT

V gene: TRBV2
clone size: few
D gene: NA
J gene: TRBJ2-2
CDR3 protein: CASSESRTLTGELFF
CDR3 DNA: TGTGCCAGCAGTGAATCAAGGACTCTCACCGGGGAGCTGTTTTTT

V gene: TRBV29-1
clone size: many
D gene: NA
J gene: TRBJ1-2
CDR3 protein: CSAQENYGYTF
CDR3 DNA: TGCAGCGCACAGGAAAACTATGGCTACACCTTC

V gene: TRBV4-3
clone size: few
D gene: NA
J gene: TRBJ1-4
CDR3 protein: CASSHVLGGGEEKLFF
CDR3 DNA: TGCGCCAGCAGCCACGTCTTGGGAGGGGGAGAAGAAAAACTGTTTTTT

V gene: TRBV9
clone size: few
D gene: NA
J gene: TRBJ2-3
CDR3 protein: CASSAQGRRAADTQYF
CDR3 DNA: TGTGCCAGCAGCGCTCAGGGTCGAAGAGCAGCAGATACGCAGTATTTT

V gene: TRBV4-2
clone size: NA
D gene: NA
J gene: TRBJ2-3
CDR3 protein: CASSRDEGGTDTQYF
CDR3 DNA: TGTGCCAGCAGCCGGGACGAAGGAGGCACAGATACGCAGTATTTT

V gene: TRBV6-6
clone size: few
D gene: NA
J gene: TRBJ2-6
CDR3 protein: CASRTSTGANVLTF
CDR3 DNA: TGTGCCAGCAGAACTAGTACTGGGGCCAACGTCCTGACTTTC

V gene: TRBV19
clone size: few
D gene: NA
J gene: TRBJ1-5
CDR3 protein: CASSLRGSAGNQPQHF
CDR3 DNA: TGTGCCAGTAGCCTCAGGGGATCTGCGGGCAATCAGCCCCAGCATTTT

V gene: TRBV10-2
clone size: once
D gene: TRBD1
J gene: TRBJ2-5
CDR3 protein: CASSDKRGRRETQYF
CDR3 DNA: TGCGCCAGCAGTGATAAAAGGGGGCGCAGAGAGACCCAGTACTTC

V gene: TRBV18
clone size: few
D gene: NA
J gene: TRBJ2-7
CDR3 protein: CASSPGLLHEQYF
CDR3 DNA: TGTGCCAGCTCACCGGGCTTATTGCACGAGCAGTACTTC

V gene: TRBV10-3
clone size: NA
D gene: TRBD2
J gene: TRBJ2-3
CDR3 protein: CAISQTTPLAGGSTDTQYF
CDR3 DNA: TGTGCCATCAGTCAGACTACCCCGCTTGCGGGGGGTAGCACAGATACGCAGTATTTT

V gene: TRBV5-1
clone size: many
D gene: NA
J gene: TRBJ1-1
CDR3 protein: CASSFLNTEAFF
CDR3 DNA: TGCGCCAGCAGCTTCTTGAACACTGAAGCTTTCTTT

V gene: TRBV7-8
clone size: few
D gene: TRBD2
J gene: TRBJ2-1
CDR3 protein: CASSLRTSGRNEQFF
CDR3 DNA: TGTGCCAGCAGCTTAAGGACTAGCGGGAGGAATGAGCAGTTCTTC

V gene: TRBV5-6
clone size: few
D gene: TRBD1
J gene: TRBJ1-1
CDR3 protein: CASSSDWTGNEGTEAFF
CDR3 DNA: TGTGCCAGCAGCAGCGATTGGACAGGGAACGAGGGCACTGAAGCTTTCTTT

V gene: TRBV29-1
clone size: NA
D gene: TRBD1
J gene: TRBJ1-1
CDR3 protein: CSVEKGDRRNTEAFF
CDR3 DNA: TGCAGCGTTGAAAAAGGGGACAGGCGGAACACTGAAGCTTTCTTT

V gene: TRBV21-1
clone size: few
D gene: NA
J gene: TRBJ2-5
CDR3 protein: CASSNDRDQETQYF
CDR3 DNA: TGTGCCAGCAGCAACGACAGGGATCAAGAGACCCAGTACTTC

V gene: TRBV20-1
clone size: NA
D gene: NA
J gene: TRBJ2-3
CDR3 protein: CSARDRGMWADTQYF
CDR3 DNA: TGCAGTGCTAGAGACCGGGGAATGTGGGCAGATACGCAGTATTTT

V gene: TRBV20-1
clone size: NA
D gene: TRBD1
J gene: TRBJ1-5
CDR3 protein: CSARTGGVDQPQHF
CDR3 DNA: TGCAGTGCGAGAACAGGGGGCGTCGATCAGCCCCAGCATTTT

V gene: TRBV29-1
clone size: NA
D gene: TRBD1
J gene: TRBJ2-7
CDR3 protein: CSVTDRAYEQYF
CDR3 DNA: TGCAGCGTTACCGACAGGGCGTACGAGCAGTACTTC

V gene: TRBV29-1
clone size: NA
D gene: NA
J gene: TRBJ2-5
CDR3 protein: CAGVQETQYF
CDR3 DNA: TGCGCCGGGGTACAAGAGACCCAGTACTTC

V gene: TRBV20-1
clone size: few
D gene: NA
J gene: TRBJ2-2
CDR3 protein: CSASKDTGYAGELFF
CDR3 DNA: TGCAGTGCTAGCAAAGATACAGGGTACGCCGGGGAGCTGTTTTTT

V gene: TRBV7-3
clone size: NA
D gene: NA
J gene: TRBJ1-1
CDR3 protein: CASSFSGGVSEAFF
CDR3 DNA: TGTGCCAGCAGCTTTTCCGGGGGCGTCTCTGAAGCTTTCTTT

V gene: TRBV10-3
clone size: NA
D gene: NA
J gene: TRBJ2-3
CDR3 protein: CAIRRTDTQYF
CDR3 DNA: TGTGCCATCAGACGCACAGATACGCAGTATTTT

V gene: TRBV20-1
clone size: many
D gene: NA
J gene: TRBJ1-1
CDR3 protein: CSARDPVVGLNTEAFF
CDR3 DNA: TGCAGTGCTAGAGATCCAGTGGTGGGGCTGAACACTGAAGCTTTCTTT

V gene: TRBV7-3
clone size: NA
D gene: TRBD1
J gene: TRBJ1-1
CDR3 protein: CASSFGQGSTEAFF
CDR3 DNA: TGTGCCAGCAGCTTCGGACAGGGGAGCACTGAAGCTTTCTTT